This TCR beta chain was identified during a study of shared clonotypes between healthy human individuals. The CDR3 extends over 13 amino acids. Germline loops: CDR1 MNHNY, CDR2 SVGAGI (reference sequence). Trimming removed 6 bases from V and 2 bases from J, with 9 bases in between. Findings and limits, study-wide: Compared with clonotypes that all four donors shared, non-shared clonotypes had lower generation probabilities.

Sequenced by immunoSEQ multiplex PCR; TCRdb stores in-frame clones only, minus some. Here the sample spans about 2 million clones, roughly 94% being singletons. The donors, healthy adults who were HIV-negative, had experienced no recent acute infections or vaccinations. Details on this clone: What it binds is unknown.

The chain joins TRBV6-6 to TRBJ2-3; D uncertain. The sequence was obtained from a young man in good health. What was sequenced was naive CD4+ T cells sorted from blood. Subset indicated: CD45RA+ positively selected. The CDR3 DNA reads as TGTGCCAGCAGCTTCCTGATCACAGATACGCAGTATTTT. Amino acids: CASSFLITDTQYF.